A selection of T cell receptor beta chains follows, all from one sample in a study of OX40 agonist ivuxolimab in advanced cancers. The method was immunoSEQ multiplex PCR; TCRdb's version includes in-frame clones alone and lacks a portion of them. Here the sample spans 55,000 to 75,000 clones, 84% being singletons. The specimen was CD4+ or CD8+ T cells sorted from blood, collected in a trial of the OX40 agonist ivuxolimab. Receptors originate from an adult with an advanced solid tumor such as melanoma, head and neck, liver or kidney cancer. Each CDR3 is given with its conserved first and last residue. The D gene is left open where the match is weak. Only some rows state a clone size, as once, few, many or a class for expanded clones.

J gene	V gene	clone size	D gene	CDR3 DNA	CDR3 protein
TRBJ1-2	TRBV7-2	.	.	TGTGCCAGCAGCGCTAACAGTTATGGCTACACCTTC	CASSANSYGYTF
TRBJ2-6	TRBV20-1	.	.	TGCAGTGCTACTGGGGCCAACGTCCTGACTTTC	CSATGANVLTF
TRBJ2-7	TRBV10-3	.	TRBD1	TGTGCCATCAGTACAACAAAGACAGGGGACGAGCAGTACTTC	CAISTTKTGDEQYF
TRBJ2-3	TRBV10-3	.	.	TGTGCCATCAGTGTGACGGACAGCACAGATACGCAGTATTTT	CAISVTDSTDTQYF
TRBJ1-1	TRBV18	.	.	TGTGCCAGCTCGCCCCTTCGCGGGAACACTGAAGCTTTCTTT	CASSPLRGNTEAFF
TRBJ1-6	TRBV4-2	.	.	TGTGCCAGCAGCCAAGATTCACTTAGCTCCTATAATTCACCCCTCCACTTT	CASSQDSLSSYNSPLHF
TRBJ1-6	TRBV7-2	.	.	TGTGCCAGCAGTAAGACGGTCAATTCACCCCTCCACTTT	CASSKTVNSPLHF
TRBJ2-5	TRBV10-3	.	.	TGTGCCATCAGTGGGGCAGACGACCAAGAGACCCAGTACTTC	CAISGADDQETQYF
TRBJ2-7	TRBV5-3	few	TRBD1	TGTGCCAGAAGCCCGGGGACAGGAGAAAGTTTC	CARSPGTGESF
TRBJ1-2	TRBV6-5	few	.	TGTGCCAGCACCGATACTCCCTATGGCTACACCTTC	CASTDTPYGYTF
TRBJ2-7	TRBV18	.	.	TGTGCCAGCTCACCACCGTACAGCTTGGCGGGGCCCTACAGCTCCTACGAGCAGTACTTC	CASSPPYSLAGPYSSYEQYF
TRBJ1-5	TRBV2	.	.	TGTGCCAGCAGTGCTAACAGGGCTCCCCAGCATTTT	CASSANRAPQHF
TRBJ1-3	TRBV7-9	.	TRBD1	TGTGCCAGCAGCTTTTCCGGGACAGGTGGAAACACCATATATTTT	CASSFSGTGGNTIYF
TRBJ2-7	TRBV6-5	.	TRBD1	TGTGCCAGCAGTACCACCGGGACAGGGATCCACGAGCAGTACTTC	CASSTTGTGIHEQYF
TRBJ1-5	TRBV9	.	.	TGTGCCAGCAGCGTTTCAGGTGGACGGGAACAGCCCCAGCATTTT	CASSVSGGREQPQHF
TRBJ2-2	TRBV5-1	.	.	TGCGCCAGCAGCTTGGACAGGCTCAACACCGGGGAGCTGTTTTTT	CASSLDRLNTGELFF
TRBJ2-1	TRBV4-2	.	.	TGTGCCAGCAGCCCCTGGCTTCTAGGGCAAGGCAATGAGCAGTTCTTC	CASSPWLLGQGNEQFF
TRBJ2-7	TRBV6-6	.	.	TGTGCCAGCAGTTACGGGCAGGGTGCTTCCTACGAGCAGTACTTC	CASSYGQGASYEQYF
TRBJ1-5	TRBV5-6	.	.	TGTGCCAGCAGCTTAGGCGGTCACAGAACCAATCAGCCCCAGCATTTT	CASSLGGHRTNQPQHF
TRBJ1-3	TRBV19	.	TRBD1	TGTGCCAGTAGTCGCGGACAGGGTGGAAACACCATATATTTT	CASSRGQGGNTIYF
TRBJ2-1	TRBV5-4	.	.	TGTGCCAGCAGCTTGGGGGGCGCCGCCCTTAGCTCCTACAATGAGCAGTTCTTC	CASSLGGAALSSYNEQFF
TRBJ1-5	TRBV6-5	.	.	TGTGCCAGCAGTTACAGAGAAGGACAGCCCCAGCATTTT	CASSYREGQPQHF
TRBJ1-6	TRBV6-5	.	.	TGTGCCAGCAGTCGTGCTGTTGGGGATTCACCCCTCCACTTT	CASSRAVGDSPLHF
TRBJ1-1	TRBV7-2	.	.	TGTGCCAGCAGCTTAGAAGGGTGGGTGAACACTGAAGCTTTCTTT	CASSLEGWVNTEAFF
TRBJ1-1	TRBV19	.	.	TGTGCCAGTGGGAGGGGGGTCCCCCCGGGCACTGAAGCTTTCTTT	CASGRGVPPGTEAFF
TRBJ1-4	TRBV27	.	.	TGTGCCAGCAGTTTCGGGGGCTTCTCTAATGAAAAACTGTTTTTT	CASSFGGFSNEKLFF
TRBJ1-5	TRBV7-8	.	.	TGTGCCAGCAGCCCTTACGTTAATCAGCCCCAGCATTTT	CASSPYVNQPQHF
TRBJ2-5	TRBV2	.	.	TGTGCCAGCGGGGGGCAGGGAGAGACCCAGTACTTC	CASGGQGETQYF
TRBJ2-2	TRBV7-8	few	.	TGTGCCAGCAGCTTCAGGGTCTCCGGGGAGCTGTTTTTT	CASSFRVSGELFF
TRBJ1-2	TRBV7-2	.	.	TGTGCCAGCAGCTGGTCCGGGACGGACTATGGCTACACCTTC	CASSWSGTDYGYTF
TRBJ1-2	TRBV18	.	.	TGTGCCAGCTCACCATCCGGACGGAACTATGGCTACACCTTC	CASSPSGRNYGYTF
TRBJ1-1	TRBV2	.	.	TGTGCCAGCAGTGTCCAGGGATTGAACACTGAAGCTTTCTTT	CASSVQGLNTEAFF
TRBJ1-4	TRBV11-1	.	.	TGTGCCAGCAGCTTAACAGGTTCGAATGAAAAACTGTTTTTT	CASSLTGSNEKLFF
TRBJ2-3	TRBV11-2	.	.	TGTGCCAGCAGCTTAGTGGCCGGTACGCAGTATTTT	CASSLVAGTQYF
TRBJ2-5	TRBV5-4	.	TRBD2	TGTGCCAGCAGCTACCCTAGCGGGGGGGCACAAGAGACCCAGTACTTC	CASSYPSGGAQETQYF
TRBJ1-1	TRBV7-8	.	.	TGTGCCAGCAGCCAACAGGGTCCGAACACTGAAGCTTTCTTT	CASSQQGPNTEAFF
TRBJ1-2	TRBV5-1	.	TRBD1	TGCGCCAGCAGCTTGCTTGGGACAGGGGTATCGTTGAATGGCTACACCTTC	CASSLLGTGVSLNGYTF
TRBJ2-7	TRBV4-3	.	.	TGCGCCAGCAGCCAAGATTTTCGGGTTTACTACGAGCAGTACTTC	CASSQDFRVYYEQYF
TRBJ2-7	TRBV6-5	.	.	TGTGCCAGCAGTGTACAGGGAGGTGACCTCGAGCAGTACTTC	CASSVQGGDLEQYF
TRBJ2-3	TRBV5-1	few	.	TGCGCCAGCAGCTACGACGGAACAGATACGCAGTATTTT	CASSYDGTDTQYF
TRBJ1-2	TRBV27	.	TRBD1	TGTGCCAGCCTTGGACAGGGGAAGTCTAACTATGGCTACACCTTC	CASLGQGKSNYGYTF
TRBJ1-2	TRBV4-1	.	.	TGCGCCAGCAGCCAGCTGGTATTGGGTGGCTACACCTTC	CASSQLVLGGYTF
TRBJ2-5	TRBV4-1	.	.	TGCGCCAGCAGCCAAGGTAGTGGAACGGAGACCCAGTACTTC	CASSQGSGTETQYF
TRBJ2-5	TRBV20-1	.	.	TGCAGTGCTGGACGAGAGACCCAGTACTTC	CSAGRETQYF
TRBJ2-6	TRBV4-3	once	.	TGCGCCAGCAGTACAATGGCCCCTGGGGCCAACGTCCTGACTTTC	CASSTMAPGANVLTF
TRBJ2-7	TRBV7-2	.	.	TGTGCCAGCAGCCTAGCCAGGGATTACGAGCAGTACTTC	CASSLARDYEQYF
TRBJ2-3	TRBV11-2	.	TRBD1	TGTGCCAGCAGCTTAGGGACAGGGGCAGATACGCAGTATTTT	CASSLGTGADTQYF
TRBJ2-5	TRBV5-6	.	.	TGTGCCAGCAGCTTGGTAGAGACCCAGTACTTC	CASSLVETQYF
TRBJ1-5	TRBV11-3	.	.	TGTGCCAGCAGCTTACGCAAGAATCAGCCCCAGCATTTT	CASSLRKNQPQHF
TRBJ2-7	TRBV2	.	.	TGTGCCAGCATGCGGTACGAGCAGTACTTC	CASMRYEQYF